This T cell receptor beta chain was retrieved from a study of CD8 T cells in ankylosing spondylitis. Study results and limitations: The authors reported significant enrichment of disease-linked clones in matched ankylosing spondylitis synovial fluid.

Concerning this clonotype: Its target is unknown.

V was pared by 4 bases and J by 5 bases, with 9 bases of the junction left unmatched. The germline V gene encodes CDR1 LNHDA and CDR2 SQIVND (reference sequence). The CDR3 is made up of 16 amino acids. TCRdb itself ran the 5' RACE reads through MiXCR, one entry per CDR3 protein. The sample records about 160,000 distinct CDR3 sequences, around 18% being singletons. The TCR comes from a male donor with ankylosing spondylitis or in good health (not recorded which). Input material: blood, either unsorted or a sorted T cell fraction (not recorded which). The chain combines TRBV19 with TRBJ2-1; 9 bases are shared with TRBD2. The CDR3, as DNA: TGTGCCAGTAGTAGGCTAGCGGGACTTAATAACAATGAGCAGTTCTTC. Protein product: CASSRLAGLNNNEQFF.